Presented here are 19 T cell receptor beta chains from one specimen sequenced in a study of cytomegalovirus exposure and HLA in healthy donors. Data came from immunoSEQ multiplex PCR; TCRdb stores just in-frame clones and leaves some out. The sample yields under 150,000 clones, around nine tenths seen once. Sequenced material: PBMCs. These TCRs come from a woman aged 18-30 years in good health and CMV-seronegative.

The CDR3 bases are TGTGCCAGCTCAACGGACAGGGGAGCTTTCTTT. It translates to CASSTDRGAFF. V is TRBV18 and J is TRBJ1-1; 9 nucleotides line up with TRBD1. Trimming took 5 bases from V and 10 from J; bases not matched to a gene: 2. The CDR3 sequence is 11 residues long. Germline V gene sequence: CDR1 KGHSH, CDR2 LQKENI. The full variable domain, rest sourced from reference TRBV18 and TRBJ1-1, is NAGVMQNPRHLVRRRGQEARLRCSPMKGHSHVYWYRQLPEEGLKFMVYLQKENIIDESGMPKERFSAEFPKEGPSILRIQQVVRGDSAAYFCASSTDRGAFFGQGTRLTVV.

The chain has TRBV5-1 and TRBJ2-2, with TRBD2 identical over 9 bases. The junction had 15 bases not matched to a gene; V was cut back by 4 bases and J by 5 bases. The CDR3 consists of 18 residues. CDR1 SGHRS and CDR2 YFSETQ come from the germline V gene. CDR3 coding DNA: TGCGCCAGCAGCCCCGGGGCTAGCGGGGTCCTGGAGACCGGGGAGCTGTTTTTT. Translation: CASSPGASGVLETGELFF.

This chain uses TRBV5-4 with TRBJ2-1, with TRBD2 matching over 10 bases. The CDR3 runs to 16 residues. With 4 bases clipped from V and 3 bases from J, the junction kept 7 bases outside the gene matches. The germline V gene has CDR1 SGHNT and CDR2 YYREEE (reference sequence). The CDR3 DNA is TGTGCCAGCAGCCCCAAGAGACTAGCGGGCTACAATGAGCAGTTCTTC. It codes for CASSPKRLAGYNEQFF.

This chain connects TRBV9 to TRBJ2-6, with 14 bases fitting TRBD2. CDR1 SGDLS and CDR2 YYNGEE come from the germline V gene. This CDR3 comprises 18 residues. J was trimmed by 1 base and V by 4 bases; bases with no gene match: 4. As DNA, the CDR3 is TGTGCCAGCAGCCTTAGACTAGCGGGAGGGTCTGGGGCCAACGTCCTGACTTTC. As protein: CASSLRLAGGSGANVLTF.

Note on this clone: This sample also contains other DNA sequences that code for the same CDR3. The genes are TRBV27 and TRBJ2-7; 8 bases are shared with TRBD1. There are 13 residues in the CDR3. From germline, CDR1 is MNHEY and CDR2 SMNVEV (reference sequence). V was clipped by 6 bases and J by 2 bases; unmatched bases: 3. In DNA, the CDR3 is TGTGCCAGCAGCTTACAGGGGGCCTACGAGCAGTACTTC. Translating gives CASSLQGAYEQYF.

V usage is TRBV7-2 and J usage is TRBJ1-1; D is undetermined. Germline loops: CDR1 SGHTA, CDR2 FQGNSA. Trimming cost V 1 base and J 8 bases, with 8 bases left between them. The CDR3 is 12 residues long. CDR3 coding DNA: TGTGCCAGCAGCTTAGTTAGCCGGGAAGCTTTCTTT. Amino acids: CASSLVSREAFF.

This sequence joins TRBV5-4 and TRBJ1-4; D gene unclear. Germline values: CDR1 SGHNT, CDR2 YYREEE (reference sequence). This CDR3 has 14 residues. Trimming left V 4 bases short and J 3 bases short, with 10 bases between. CDR3 amino acids: CASSPTGANEKLFF. The CDR3 DNA follows: TGTGCCAGCAGCCCCACCGGAGCTAATGAAAAACTGTTTTTT.

This rearrangement joins TRBV5-1 to TRBJ2-3, with a tentative D call TRBD1 (6 bases). From germline, CDR1 is SGHRS and CDR2 YFSETQ. V gave up 1 base and J gave up 2 bases, with 14 bases separating them. The CDR3 spans 16 residues. CDR3 protein: CASSLSLTGYTDTQYF. In nucleotides, the CDR3 is TGCGCCAGCAGCTTGTCCCTGACAGGTTACACAGATACGCAGTATTTT.

The chain recombines TRBV27 with TRBJ2-1; 9 nucleotides match TRBD1. Trimming took 7 bases from V and 6 from J; bases not matched to a gene: 16. The CDR3 totals 17 residues. Germline values: CDR1 MNHEY, CDR2 SMNVEV (reference sequence). CDR3 coding DNA: TGTGCCAGCATCTCGCAGCCCAGACAGGGGGTCACCAATGAGCAGTTCTTC. Encoded protein: CASISQPRQGVTNEQFF.

The DNA for the CDR3 is TGTGCCAGCGACAGGGATCGGGAGACCCAGTACTTC. This gives the protein CASDRDRETQYF. This rearrangement joins TRBV2 to TRBJ2-5; TRBD1 agrees at 7 bases. In germline, CDR1 is SNHLY, CDR2 FYNNEI. The trim removed 8 bases at V and 5 bases at J, leaving 5 bases unmatched. The CDR3 extends over 12 amino acids.

CDR3 residues: CASSPQTGPYEQYF. The CDR3 DNA reads as TGTGCCAGCTCACCCCAGACAGGGCCCTACGAGCAGTACTTC. J is TRBJ2-7 and V is TRBV18, with 7 bases matching TRBD1. The CDR3 consists of 14 residues. V gave up 3 bases and J gave up 2 bases; unmatched junction bases: 4. The germline gives CDR1 KGHSH, CDR2 LQKENI.

The chain uses TRBV7-9 and TRBJ2-3, with TRBD2 identical over 11 bases. The CDR3 is 17 residues long. The junction had 8 bases not matched to a gene; V was cut back by 5 bases and J by 1 base. Per germline, CDR1 SEHNR and CDR2 FQNEAQ (reference sequence). This CDR3 reads CASSGLLGLAGTDTQYF. CDR3 coding DNA: TGTGCCAGCAGCGGCCTGCTGGGACTAGCGGGCACAGATACGCAGTATTTT.

DNA for the CDR3: TGTGCCAGCAGAGTTGACAGCACTGAAGCTTTCTTT. The encoded protein is CASRVDSTEAFF. The chain recombines TRBV2 with TRBJ1-1, with D possibly TRBD1 on 5 matching bases. Trimming cost V 6 bases and J 4 bases, with 9 bases left between them. Germline assignment: CDR1 SNHLY and CDR2 FYNNEI. The CDR3 has 12 residues.

As concerns this clone: Other DNA sequences in the same sample also yield this CDR3. V and J are TRBV18 and TRBJ2-5; D gene ambiguous. The germline gives CDR1 KGHSH, CDR2 LQKENI. The V and J ends lost 2 bases and 1 base respectively, with 5 bases between them. This CDR3 has 13 amino acids. CDR3 nucleotides: TGTGCCAGCTCACCAGGGCTCCAAGAGACCCAGTACTTC. Its protein is CASSPGLQETQYF.

The gene calls are TRBV7-3 and TRBJ2-7, with 8 bases lining up with TRBD1. This CDR3 contains 14 residues. Looked up from germline, CDR1 is SGHTA and CDR2 is FQGTGA. The V and J ends lost 5 bases and 2 bases, in that order; junction bases with no gene match: 5. The CDR3, as DNA: TGTGCCAGCAGCCCGGGGACAGGACCCTACGAGCAGTACTTC. Protein sequence: CASSPGTGPYEQYF.

The chain has TRBV5-3 and TRBJ1-5; 11 bases are a match to TRBD1. TRBV5-3 is an ORF, with its function uncertain. V was clipped by 4 bases and J by 6 bases; unmatched bases: 6. This CDR3 has 15 residues. The CDR3 loop reads CARSAGQGDRQPQHF. DNA for the CDR3: TGTGCCAGAAGCGCGGGACAGGGGGATCGTCAGCCCCAGCATTTT.

The chain uses TRBV7-8 and TRBJ2-4, with a possible D match to TRBD1 (6 bases). Germline V gives CDR1 SGHVS, CDR2 FQNEAQ. Trimming cost V 2 bases and J 7 bases, with 9 bases left between them. This CDR3 has 13 amino acids. CDR3: CASSLKQGNIQYF. CDR3 in DNA: TGTGCCAGCAGCTTAAAACAGGGTAACATTCAGTACTTC. The full variable domain, in which reference TRBV7-8 and TRBJ2-4 provide the parts outside the CDR3, is GAGVSQSPRYKVAKRGQDVALRCDPISGHVSLFWYQQALGQGPEFLTYFQNEAQLDKSGLPSDRFFAERPEGSVSTLKIQRTQQEDSAVYLCASSLKQGNIQYFGAGTRLSVL.

This clone was counted ten times or more. The CDR3 reads CASSSTSSDPLEQFF. CDR3 DNA: TGTGCCAGCAGTTCCACCTCTAGCGACCCTCTGGAGCAGTTCTTC. The chain employs TRBV7-9 and TRBJ2-1, with a tentative D call TRBD2 (6 bases). Looked up from germline, CDR1 is SEHNR and CDR2 is FQNEAQ (reference sequence). The CDR3 extends over 15 amino acids. V was cut by 6 bases and J by 10 bases, with 22 bases left in between.

This chain's CDR3 is CASSRGFYGYTF. The CDR3 nucleotides are TGTGCCAGCAGCCGGGGTTTCTATGGCTACACCTTC. This chain connects TRBV6-5 to TRBJ1-2; D gene ambiguous. Germline V CDR1 and CDR2: MNHEY, SVGAGI. The CDR3 contains 12 residues. Deletions cut 6 bases from V and 4 bases from J, with 9 bases between.